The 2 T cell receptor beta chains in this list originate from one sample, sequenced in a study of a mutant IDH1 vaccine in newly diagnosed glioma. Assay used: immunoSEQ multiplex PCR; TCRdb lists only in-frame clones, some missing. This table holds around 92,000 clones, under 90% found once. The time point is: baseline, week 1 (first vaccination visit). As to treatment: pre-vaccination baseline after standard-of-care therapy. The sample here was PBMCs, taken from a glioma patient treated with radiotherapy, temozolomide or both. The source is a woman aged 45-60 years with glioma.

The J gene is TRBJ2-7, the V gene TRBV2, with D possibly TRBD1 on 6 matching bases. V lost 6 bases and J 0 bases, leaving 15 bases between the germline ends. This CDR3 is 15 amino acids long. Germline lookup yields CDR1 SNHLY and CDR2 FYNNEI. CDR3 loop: CASRGADSSSYEQYF. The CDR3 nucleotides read TGTGCCAGCAGAGGCGCGGACAGTAGCTCCTACGAGCAGTACTTC.

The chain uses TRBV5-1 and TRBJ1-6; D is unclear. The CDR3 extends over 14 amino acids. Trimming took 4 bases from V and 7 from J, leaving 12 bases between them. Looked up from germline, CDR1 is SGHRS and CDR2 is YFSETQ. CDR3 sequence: CASSLQAGNSPLHF. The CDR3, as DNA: TGCGCCAGCAGCCTCCAGGCCGGGAATTCACCCCTCCACTTT.